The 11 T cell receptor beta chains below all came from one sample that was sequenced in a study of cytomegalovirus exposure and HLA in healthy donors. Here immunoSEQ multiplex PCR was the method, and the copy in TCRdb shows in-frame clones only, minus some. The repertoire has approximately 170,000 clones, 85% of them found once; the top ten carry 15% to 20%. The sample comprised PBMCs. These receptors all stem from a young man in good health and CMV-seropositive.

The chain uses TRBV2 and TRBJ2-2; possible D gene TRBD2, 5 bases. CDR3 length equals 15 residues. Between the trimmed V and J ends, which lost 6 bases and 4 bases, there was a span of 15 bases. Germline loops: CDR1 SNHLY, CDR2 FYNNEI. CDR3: CASSGLTRITGELFF. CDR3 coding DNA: TGTGCCAGCAGCGGACTGACCCGGATCACCGGGGAGCTGTTTTTT.

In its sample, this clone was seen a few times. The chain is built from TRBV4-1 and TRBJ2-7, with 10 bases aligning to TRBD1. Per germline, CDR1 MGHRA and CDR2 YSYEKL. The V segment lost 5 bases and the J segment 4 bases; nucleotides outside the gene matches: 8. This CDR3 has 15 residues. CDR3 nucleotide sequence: TGCGCCAGCAGCGAGGTGACAGGGGGCTTGTACGAGCAGTACTTC. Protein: CASSEVTGGLYEQYF.

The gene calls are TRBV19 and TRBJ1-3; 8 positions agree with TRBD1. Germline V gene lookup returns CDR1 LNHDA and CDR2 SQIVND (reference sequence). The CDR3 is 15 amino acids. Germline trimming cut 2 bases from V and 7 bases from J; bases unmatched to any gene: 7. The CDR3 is CASSIMGTGRNTIYF. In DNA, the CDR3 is TGTGCCAGTAGTATAATGGGGACAGGTCGCAACACCATATATTTT.

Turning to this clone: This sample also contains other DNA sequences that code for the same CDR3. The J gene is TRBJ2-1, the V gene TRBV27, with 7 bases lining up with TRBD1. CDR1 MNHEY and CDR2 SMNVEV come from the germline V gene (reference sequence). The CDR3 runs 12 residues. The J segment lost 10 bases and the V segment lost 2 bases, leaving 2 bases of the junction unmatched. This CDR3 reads CASSLKGAEQFF. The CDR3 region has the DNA TGTGCCAGCAGTTTAAAGGGGGCAGAGCAGTTCTTC.

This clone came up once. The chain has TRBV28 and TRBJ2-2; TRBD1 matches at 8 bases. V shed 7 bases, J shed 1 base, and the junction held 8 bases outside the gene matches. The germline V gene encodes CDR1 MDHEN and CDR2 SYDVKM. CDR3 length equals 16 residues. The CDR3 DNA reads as TGTGCCAGCACCGTATACAGGGGGATGAACACCGGGGAGCTGTTTTTT. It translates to CASTVYRGMNTGELFF. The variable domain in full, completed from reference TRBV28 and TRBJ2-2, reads DVKVTQSSRYLVKRTGEKVFLECVQDMDHENMFWYRQDPGLGLRLIYFSYDVKMKEKGDIPEGYSVSREKKERFSLILESASTNQTSMYLCASTVYRGMNTGELFFGEGSRLTVL.

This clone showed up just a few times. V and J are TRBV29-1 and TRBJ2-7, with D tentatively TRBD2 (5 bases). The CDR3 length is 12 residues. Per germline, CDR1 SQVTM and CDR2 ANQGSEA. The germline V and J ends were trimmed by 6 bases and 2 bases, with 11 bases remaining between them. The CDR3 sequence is CSVARGPYEQYF. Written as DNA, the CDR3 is TGCAGCGTGGCCCGGGGTCCCTACGAGCAGTACTTC.

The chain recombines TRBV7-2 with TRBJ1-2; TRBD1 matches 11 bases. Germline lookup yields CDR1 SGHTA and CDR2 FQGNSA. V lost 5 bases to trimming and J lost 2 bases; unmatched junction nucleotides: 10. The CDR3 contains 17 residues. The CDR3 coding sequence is TGTGCCAGCAGCCCGCACTATAGGACAGGGGGCAACTATGGCTACACCTTC. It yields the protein CASSPHYRTGGNYGYTF.

CDR3 in DNA: TGTGCCAGCAGCGTAACAGGGGCTACCGGGGAGCTGTTTTTT. Translating it yields CASSVTGATGELFF. V is TRBV9 and J is TRBJ2-2; 7 positions agree with TRBD1. This CDR3 region has 14 residues. V dropped 1 base and J dropped 5; count of bases not matched to a gene: 2. CDR1 is SGDLS, CDR2 YYNGEE, per germline.

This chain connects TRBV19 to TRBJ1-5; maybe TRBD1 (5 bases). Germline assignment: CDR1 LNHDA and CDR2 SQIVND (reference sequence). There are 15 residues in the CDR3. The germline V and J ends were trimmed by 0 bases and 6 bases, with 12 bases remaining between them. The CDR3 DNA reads TGTGCCAGTAGTATAGATATTGGGGCCGGTCAGCCCCAGCATTTT. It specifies CASSIDIGAGQPQHF.

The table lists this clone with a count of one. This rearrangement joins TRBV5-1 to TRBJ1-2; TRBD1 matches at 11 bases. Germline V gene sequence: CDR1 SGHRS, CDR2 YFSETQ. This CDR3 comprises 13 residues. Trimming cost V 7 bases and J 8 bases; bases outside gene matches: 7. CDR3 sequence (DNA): TGCGCCAGCGGACAGGGACAGGGGGAGGGCTACACCTTC. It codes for CASGQGQGEGYTF.

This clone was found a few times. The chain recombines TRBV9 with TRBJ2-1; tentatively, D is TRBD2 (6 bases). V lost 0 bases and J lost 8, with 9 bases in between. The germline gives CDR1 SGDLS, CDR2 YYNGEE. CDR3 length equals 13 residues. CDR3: CASSVAREDEQFF. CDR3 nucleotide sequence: TGTGCCAGCAGCGTAGCCAGGGAGGATGAGCAGTTCTTC.